This T cell receptor beta chain was identified in a study of cytomegalovirus exposure and HLA in healthy donors. Findings and limits, study-wide: When the data were analyzed later, several of the most significant clusters appeared to be linked to common viral pathogens.

V was clipped by 5 bases and J by 3 bases, with 5 bases between them. CDR3 length: 11 residues. Germline V gene sequence: CDR1 PRHDT, CDR2 FYEKMQ (reference sequence). As regards this clone: Its antigen is undetermined.

PCR employed 60 Vbeta and 13 Jbeta primers. TCRdb keeps only in-frame clones here, not all; method: immunoSEQ multiplex PCR. The sample yields about 150,000 clones, 82% seen once. The donors, nominally healthy at sampling, likely had unrecorded immune exposures. V gene TRBV13 combines with J gene TRBJ2-7; no definite D call. The sequence was collected from a woman between 50 and 59 years old in good health and CMV-seropositive. Sequencing input: PBMCs. CDR3 nucleotide sequence: TGTGCCAGCAGCCCCCACTACGAGCAGTACTTC. This translates into CASSPHYEQYF.